These 15 T cell receptor beta chains were all obtained from the same sample, sequenced in a study of blood T cell repertoires in COVID-19. The method was immunoSEQ multiplex PCR; TCRdb's version includes in-frame clones alone and lacks a portion of them. Among some 250,000 clones, approximately 83% were seen once, and the ten largest hold over 3%. Specimen: peripheral blood. Receptors originate from a woman aged 25 to 39 who had recovered from COVID-19.

This sequence joins TRBV9 and TRBJ1-5, with TRBD1 matching over 7 bases. Losses at the gene ends were 4 bases for V and 4 bases for J; bases not matched to a gene: 2. The germline gives CDR1 SGDLS, CDR2 YYNGEE. The CDR3 consists of 13 residues. The CDR3 DNA sequence: TGTGCCAGCAGCCCGGGACAGAATCAGCCCCAGCATTTT. This codes for CASSPGQNQPQHF.

The rearrangement links TRBV18 to TRBJ1-3; 7 positions match TRBD1. The germline V gene encodes CDR1 KGHSH and CDR2 LQKENI. The CDR3 is 14 amino acids. Trimming at V came to 6 bases and at J to 2 bases, leaving 4 bases not matched to a gene. CDR3 amino acids: CASSIDRAGNTIYF. The CDR3 DNA is TGTGCCAGCTCGATCGACAGGGCTGGAAACACCATATATTTT.

V usage is TRBV4-1 and J usage is TRBJ2-3; TRBD1 matches 7 bases. V was pared by 2 bases and J by 2 bases, with 16 bases of the junction left unmatched. From germline, CDR1 is MGHRA and CDR2 YSYEKL. The CDR3 length is 19 residues. The CDR3 nucleotides are TGCGCCAGCAGCCAAACCGGGACAGAAACACTAGGGTCCACAGATACGCAGTATTTT. Its protein is CASSQTGTETLGSTDTQYF.

The chain is built from TRBV7-2 and TRBJ2-7, with TRBD1 identical over 11 bases. The CDR3 loop spans 15 amino acids. Germline CDR1 is SGHTA and CDR2 is FQGNSA. Trimming took 1 base from V and 4 from J; bases not matched to a gene: 3. CDR3 nucleotide sequence: TGTGCCAGCAGCTTAGGGGACAGGGGGTGGTACGAGCAGTACTTC. It yields the protein CASSLGDRGWYEQYF.

The chain employs TRBV5-6 and TRBJ2-3; a weak D match, TRBD2 (6 bases). Germline V gives CDR1 SGHDT, CDR2 YYEEEE. The V end lost 3 bases, the J end lost 1 base, and 9 bases lay between the germline ends. The CDR3 is made up of 14 amino acids. In DNA form, the CDR3 reads TGTGCCAGCAGCTGGGGGGTCGGCACAGATACGCAGTATTTT. It translates to CASSWGVGTDTQYF.

This rearrangement joins TRBV5-4 to TRBJ2-1, with TRBD1 as a possible D gene (5 bases). Germline CDR1 is SGHNT and CDR2 is YYREEE (reference sequence). This CDR3 is 15 amino acids long. V was pared by 4 bases and J by 7 bases, with 18 bases between. CDR3 DNA sequence: TGTGCCAGCAGCCTAGGACAAGGCCGAAGGAATGAGCAGTTCTTC. Translation: CASSLGQGRRNEQFF.

The chain combines TRBV27 with TRBJ2-1; 13 bases agree with TRBD2. V gave up 7 bases and J gave up 7 bases; unmatched junction bases: 13. Per the germline V gene, CDR1 is MNHEY and CDR2 is SMNVEV (reference sequence). The CDR3 loop spans 17 amino acids. Written as DNA, the CDR3 is TGTGCCAGCAATTTGACGCCCGGGACTAGCGGGGAAAATGAGCAGTTCTTC. This sequence encodes CASNLTPGTSGENEQFF.

The V and J genes are TRBV5-1 and TRBJ2-1, with a possible D match to TRBD2 (6 bases). The germline CDR1 and CDR2 sequences are SGHRS and YFSETQ. The V gene lost 4 bases and the J gene lost 1 base, with 12 bases spanning the gap. The CDR3 covers 15 residues. The chain's CDR3 is CASSDPAGSYNEQFF. The CDR3 DNA reads TGCGCCAGCAGCGACCCCGCGGGGTCCTACAATGAGCAGTTCTTC.

The chain employs TRBV10-3 and TRBJ2-2; 8 bases map to TRBD2. This CDR3 region has 13 residues. Germline trimming cut 10 bases from V and 3 bases from J; bases unmatched to any gene: 4. Germline lookup yields CDR1 ENHRY and CDR2 SYGVKD. In nucleotides, the CDR3 is TGTGCCACGGGAGGGTTTGACACCGGGGAGCTGTTTTTT. Translating it yields CATGGFDTGELFF.

This rearrangement joins TRBV7-9 to TRBJ2-2; a weak D match, TRBD2 (5 bases). Germline CDR1 is SEHNR and CDR2 is FQNEAQ (reference sequence). The CDR3 contains 14 residues. V lost 3 bases, J lost 5 bases, and 10 bases lay in between. The CDR3 sequence is CASSFGRETGELFF. CDR3 nucleotide sequence: TGTGCCAGCAGCTTCGGAAGGGAGACCGGGGAGCTGTTTTTT.

The J gene is TRBJ1-1, the V gene TRBV30; 7 nucleotides align to TRBD1. CDR3 size: 14 residues. The J segment lost 3 bases and the V segment lost 2 bases, leaving 6 bases of the junction unmatched. Germline CDR1 GTSNPN, CDR2 SVGIG (reference sequence). CDR3 region: CAWSRQGKDTEAFF. CDR3 nucleotide sequence: TGTGCCTGGAGTCGACAGGGAAAGGACACTGAAGCTTTCTTT. The full variable domain, in which reference TRBV30 and TRBJ1-1 provide the parts outside the CDR3, is SQTIHQWPATLVQPVGSPLSLECTVEGTSNPNLYWYRQAAGRGLQLLFYSVGIGQISSEVPQNLSASRPQDRQFILSSKKLLLSDSGFYLCAWSRQGKDTEAFFGQGTRLTVV.

The chain uses TRBV4-1 and TRBJ1-1; maybe TRBD1 (6 bases). Trimming removed 4 bases at V and 5 bases at J, with 14 bases between. The CDR3 is 14 amino acids. CDR1 and CDR2 (germline): MGHRA, YSYEKL. CDR3 nucleotides: TGCGCCAGCAGCCGCCCAACAGGGTCTACTGAAGCTTTCTTT. The encoded protein is CASSRPTGSTEAFF.

This clone was observed a few times. The CDR3 here is CASKAGMNTEAFF. The CDR3 nucleotides read TGTGCCAGCAAGGCAGGGATGAACACTGAAGCTTTCTTT. The chain combines TRBV2 with TRBJ1-1, with D tentatively TRBD1 (5 bases). V dropped 7 bases and J dropped 0 bases, with 9 bases sitting between them. CDR1 and CDR2 (germline): SNHLY, FYNNEI. The CDR3 contains 13 residues. Full variable domain (outside the CDR3, taken from reference TRBV2 and TRBJ1-1): EPEVTQTPSHQVTQMGQEVILRCVPISNHLYFYWYRQILGQKVEFLVSFYNNEISEKSEIFDDQFSVERPDGSNFTLKIRSTKLEDSAMYFCASKAGMNTEAFFGQGTRLTVV.

This chain uses TRBV9 with TRBJ2-3; TRBD1 might be the D (5 bases). The CDR3 consists of 14 residues. Germline-derived CDR1 and CDR2 are SGDLS and YYNGEE. V was pared by 2 bases and J by 2 bases, with 9 bases between. CDR3 region: CASSVTDPTDTQYF. In nucleotides, the CDR3 is TGTGCCAGCAGCGTGACAGACCCCACAGATACGCAGTATTTT.

The CDR3 coding sequence is TGTGCCAGCAGTGAAGGGAGGGAGCAGTACTTC. This codes for CASSEGREQYF. The rearrangement joins TRBV2 to TRBJ2-7, with TRBD2 as a possible D gene (5 bases). The CDR3 sequence is 11 residues long. Trimming took 1 base from V and 7 from J, leaving 5 bases between them. CDR1 and CDR2 (germline): SNHLY, FYNNEI.